This T cell receptor (beta chain) was identified in a study of OX40 agonist ivuxolimab in advanced cancers. The overall study: Partial responses were achieved by three patients, of whom one had hepatocellular carcinoma and two had cutaneous melanoma.

The CDR3 covers 15 residues. The V gene's germline CDR1 is SQVTM and CDR2 ANQGSEA. Between the trimmed V and J ends, which lost 0 bases and 9 bases, there was a span of 21 bases. The protocol was immunoSEQ multiplex PCR, while the TCRdb copy is restricted to in-frame clones and leaves out a portion. Here the sample spans 35,000 to 45,000 clones, around 90% being singletons. General study results and limits: Both blood CD4+ and CD8+ T cells showed clonal growth by week 6 at 0.1 to 3.0 mg/kg.

To note about this clone: The target antigen is unknown.

J is TRBJ2-7 and V is TRBV29-1, with a possible D match to TRBD1 (5 bases). This sample comprised CD4+ or CD8+ T cells sorted from blood, obtained in a trial of the OX40 agonist ivuxolimab. The receptor was derived from an adult with an advanced solid tumor such as melanoma, head and neck, liver or kidney cancer. The CDR3 spells CSVEELGHPSKGQYF. The CDR3 bases are TGCAGCGTTGAAGAATTAGGACACCCCAGCAAAGGGCAGTACTTC.